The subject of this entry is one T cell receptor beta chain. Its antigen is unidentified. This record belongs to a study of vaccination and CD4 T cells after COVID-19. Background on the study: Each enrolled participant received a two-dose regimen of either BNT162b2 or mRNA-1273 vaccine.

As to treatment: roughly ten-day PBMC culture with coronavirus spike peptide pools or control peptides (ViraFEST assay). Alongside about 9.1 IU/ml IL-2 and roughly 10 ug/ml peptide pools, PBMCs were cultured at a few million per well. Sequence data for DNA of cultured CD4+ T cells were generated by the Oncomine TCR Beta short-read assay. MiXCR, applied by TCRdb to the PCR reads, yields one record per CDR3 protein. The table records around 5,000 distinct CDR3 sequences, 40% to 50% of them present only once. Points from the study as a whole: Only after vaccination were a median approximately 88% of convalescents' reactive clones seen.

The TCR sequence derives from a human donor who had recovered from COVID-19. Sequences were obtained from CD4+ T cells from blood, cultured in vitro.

DNA for the CDR3: TGTGCCAGCAGCCTTGAAGAGACCCAGTACTTC. As protein: CASSLEETQYF. This sequence joins TRBV2 and TRBJ2-5; D unclear. Trimming cost V 6 bases and J 3 bases, with 5 bases left between them. CDR3 length equals 11 residues. The germline gives CDR1 SNHLY, CDR2 FYNNEI.